This T cell receptor beta chain was captured by sequencing in a study of T cells after yellow fever vaccination. Per the germline V gene, CDR1 is DFQATT and CDR2 is SNEGSKA (reference sequence). The V end lost 0 bases, the J end lost 7 bases, and 7 bases lay between the germline ends. The CDR3 loop spans 12 amino acids. 5'RACE template switching added a universal primer site and UMIs to TCR cDNA. TCRdb reprocessed the 5' RACE reads via MiXCR and lists one record per CDR3 protein. The sample shows roughly 250,000 distinct CDR3 sequences, 10% to 15% of them seen only once. At least ten counts were recorded for this clonotype. Its target is unknown. The study, taken as a whole, reports: Subsequent booster samples again held most clones from primary vaccination (approximately 95% CD4, roughly 90% CD8).

The sequences come from CD4+ T cells sorted from PBMCs, collected 45 days after the yellow fever booster vaccination. The receptor was derived from a young man who received the YFV17D yellow fever vaccine. The chain recombines TRBV20-1 with TRBJ2-1; D not resolved. DNA of the CDR3: TGCAGTGCTAGAGATAATTTGAATGAGCAGTTCTTC. It specifies CSARDNLNEQFF.